This entry is about one T cell receptor beta chain. What it binds is unknown. This sample is part of a study of T cells after yellow fever vaccination. In the study overall: Low-cell-number fractions were prepared with SMART-Seq v4 Ultra Low Input. Study-wide findings and caveats: Weaker in magnitude, the secondary response showed a faster peak on day 5 versus 15. Post-booster samples contained most primary-vaccination clones (approximately 96% CD4, around 90% CD8).

TCRdb itself ran the 5' RACE reads through MiXCR, one entry per CDR3 protein. The repertoire has 450,000 to 600,000 distinct CDR3 sequences, about a sixth of them found once; the top ten carry 17%. The CDR3 has 14 amino acids. Germline CDR1 and CDR2: LNHDA and SQIVND (reference sequence). Trimming removed 6 bases from V and 3 bases from J, with 14 bases in between. This TCR was recovered from a man in his late teens or twenties who received the YFV17D yellow fever vaccine. J is TRBJ1-2 and V is TRBV19; unclear D gene. The source was PBMCs, collected about 5 days after the first yellow fever vaccination. The CDR3 region has the DNA TGTGCCAGTAGGAACGGCTTTCCTGACTATGGCTACACCTTC. As protein: CASRNGFPDYGYTF.